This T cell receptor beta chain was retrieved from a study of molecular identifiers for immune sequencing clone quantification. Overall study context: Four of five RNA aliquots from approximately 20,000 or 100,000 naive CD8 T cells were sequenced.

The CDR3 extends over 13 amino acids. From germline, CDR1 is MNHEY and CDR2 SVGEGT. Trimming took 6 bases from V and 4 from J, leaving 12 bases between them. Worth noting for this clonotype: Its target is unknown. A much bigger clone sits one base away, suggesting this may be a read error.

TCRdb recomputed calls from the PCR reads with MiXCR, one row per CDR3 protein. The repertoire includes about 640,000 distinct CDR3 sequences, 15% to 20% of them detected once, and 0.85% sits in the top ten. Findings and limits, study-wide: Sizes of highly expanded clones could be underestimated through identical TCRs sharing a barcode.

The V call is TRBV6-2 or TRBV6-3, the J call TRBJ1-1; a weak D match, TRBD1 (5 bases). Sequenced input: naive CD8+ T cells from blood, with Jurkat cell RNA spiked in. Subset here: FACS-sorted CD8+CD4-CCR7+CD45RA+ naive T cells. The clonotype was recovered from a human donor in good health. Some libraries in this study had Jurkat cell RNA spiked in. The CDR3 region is CASSRALSTEAFF. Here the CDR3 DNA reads TGTGCCAGCAGCAGGGCTCTGAGCACTGAAGCTTTCTTT.